These 11 T cell receptor beta chains came from one sample sequenced in a study of blood T cell repertoires in COVID-19. Profiling relied on immunoSEQ multiplex PCR, and the TCRdb table lists in-frame clones only, not all of them. The sample holds approximately 63,000 clones, roughly 91% seen once. The sequencing input was peripheral blood. The receptors here all came from a human donor in a cohort sampled during active COVID-19.

CDR3 region: CASSGGQQYNSPLHF. The CDR3 DNA follows: TGTGCCAGCAGTGGGGGACAGCAGTATAATTCACCCCTCCACTTT. The rearrangement joins TRBV25-1 to TRBJ1-6; 7 bases map to TRBD1. There are 15 residues in the CDR3. V trimming: 4 bases; J trimming: 4 bases; junction bases outside the gene matches: 4. Germline loops: CDR1 MGHDK, CDR2 SYGVNS.

The chain joins TRBV2 to TRBJ1-1; D call uncertain. Deletions cut 3 bases from V and 0 bases from J, with 11 bases between. Germline V CDR1 and CDR2: SNHLY, FYNNEI. The CDR3 loop spans 15 amino acids. CDR3 residues: CASSEFGVLNTEAFF. The CDR3 bases are TGTGCCAGCAGTGAGTTCGGGGTTCTGAACACTGAAGCTTTCTTT.

V usage is TRBV10-1 and J usage is TRBJ2-7; 9 nucleotides line up with TRBD2. Germline V gene sequence: CDR1 WNHNN, CDR2 SYGVQD (reference sequence). V dropped 3 bases and J dropped 3; count of bases not matched to a gene: 6. This CDR3 is built from 15 residues. The CDR3 loop reads CASSEGASGNYEQYF. CDR3 DNA: TGCGCCAGCAGTGAAGGGGCTAGCGGGAACTACGAGCAGTACTTC.

V is TRBV28 and J is TRBJ1-4, with a tentative D call TRBD1 (6 bases). The CDR3 covers 15 residues. In germline, CDR1 is MDHEN, CDR2 SYDVKM. Trimming took off 7 bases at V and 2 bases at J, with 14 bases between the two ends. The CDR3 DNA reads TGTGCCAGCACCGGGGGGCACTCGACTAATGAAAAACTGTTTTTT. Amino acids: CASTGGHSTNEKLFF.

The chain combines TRBV15 with TRBJ2-1, with TRBD1 matching 9 bases. This CDR3 is built from 16 residues. The V and J ends lost 2 bases and 5 bases, in that order; junction bases with no gene match: 7. From germline, CDR1 is LNHNV and CDR2 YYDKDF (reference sequence). Written as DNA, the CDR3 is TGTGCCACCAGCAGATTCACAGGGGGCGTTAACAATGAGCAGTTCTTC. Translation: CATSRFTGGVNNEQFF.

The rearrangement uses TRBV5-1 and TRBJ2-7; 8 positions agree with TRBD2. V lost 0 bases to trimming and J lost 4 bases; unmatched junction nucleotides: 6. Per germline, CDR1 SGHRS and CDR2 YFSETQ. This CDR3 region has 15 residues. The CDR3 DNA reads as TGCGCCAGCAGCTTGGCCGGGTTAGCGGGATACGAGCAGTACTTC. This gives the protein CASSLAGLAGYEQYF. Full variable domain (outside the CDR3, taken from reference TRBV5-1 and TRBJ2-7): KAGVTQTPRYLIKTRGQQVTLSCSPISGHRSVSWYQQTPGQGLQFLFEYFSETQRNKGNFPGRFSGRQFSNSRSEMNVSTLELGDSALYLCASSLAGLAGYEQYFGPGTRLTVT.

The V gene is TRBV29-1, the J gene TRBJ1-5; TRBD1 might be the D (5 bases). Germline V gene sequence: CDR1 SQVTM, CDR2 ANQGSEA. This CDR3 contains 13 residues. V shed 4 bases and J shed 9 bases, with 16 bases lying between them. CDR3 loop: CSVGAGPLRPQHF. CDR3 bases: TGCAGCGTTGGGGCAGGGCCACTTCGGCCCCAGCATTTT.

The CDR3 region has the DNA TGTGCCAGTCGGGGACAGGGAGTACGAAACACCATATATTTT. Amino acid sequence: CASRGQGVRNTIYF. The chain has TRBV6-6 and TRBJ1-3; TRBD1 aligns across 9 bases. Germline values: CDR1 MNHNY, CDR2 SVGAGI (reference sequence). CDR3 length: 14 residues. J gave up 5 bases and V 9 bases, and 8 bases lay outside the gene matches.

The chain uses TRBV18 and TRBJ2-7; D perhaps matches TRBD1 (6 bases). The V gene lost 5 bases and the J gene lost 1 base, with 9 bases spanning the gap. The CDR3 has 13 amino acids. The germline V gene encodes CDR1 KGHSH and CDR2 LQKENI. The CDR3 sequence: CASSVDRSYEQYF. The CDR3 bases are TGTGCCAGCTCAGTGGACAGATCCTACGAGCAGTACTTC.

The chain couples TRBV7-6 to TRBJ2-5; a possible D gene is TRBD2 (6 bases). From germline, CDR1 is SGHVS and CDR2 FNYEAQ. The V end lost 1 base, the J end lost 5 bases, and 14 bases lay between the germline ends. The length of the CDR3 is 15 residues. CDR3 bases: TGTGCCAGCAGCTTAGGCGCGGGGCTGGATGAGACCCAGTACTTC. As protein: CASSLGAGLDETQYF.

The CDR3 DNA reads TGTGCCAGCTCACCACGGGCTAGCGGAATCTCTAAAACGGATACGCAGTATTTT. Translating it yields CASSPRASGISKTDTQYF. The chain recombines TRBV18 with TRBJ2-3, with 7 bases matching TRBD2. The V gene end was trimmed by 1 base and the J gene end by 6 bases; junction bases not matched to a gene: 16. CDR1 and CDR2 from the germline V gene are KGHSH and LQKENI. The CDR3 has 18 residues.